These 21 T cell receptor beta chains share one sample of origin, sequenced in a study of CD8 T cells in ankylosing spondylitis. Whole-study results and caveats: Ankylosing spondylitis blood appeared to carry a characteristic TCR beta motif of roughly 8 highly homologous variants.

Their antigens are not known. TCRdb recomputed calls from the 5' RACE reads with MiXCR, one row per CDR3 protein. The sample has some 400,000 distinct CDR3 sequences; approximately 20% are singletons. The sequenced material came from blood, either unsorted or a sorted T cell fraction (not recorded which). Every receptor here comes from a male donor with ankylosing spondylitis.

This clonotype was counted between two and nine times. This rearrangement joins TRBV4-1 to TRBJ2-1; 7 bases match TRBD2. Germline lookup yields CDR1 MGHRA and CDR2 YSYEKL. J was trimmed by 11 bases and V by 2 bases; bases with no gene match: 3. CDR3 length: 12 residues. The CDR3, as DNA: TGCGCCAGCAGCCAATTCGGGACTAAGCAGTTCTTC. Protein: CASSQFGTKQFF.

V and J are TRBV6-2 or TRBV6-3 and TRBJ2-7; 8 bases line up with TRBD2. This CDR3 is built from 15 residues. CDR1 and CDR2 (germline): MNHEY, SVGEGT. J was trimmed by 3 bases and V by 3 bases; bases with no gene match: 7. The CDR3 sequence: CASSYATSGYYEQYF. For the CDR3, the DNA is TGTGCCAGCAGTTATGCCACTAGCGGCTACTACGAGCAGTACTTC.

The rearrangement uses TRBV20-1 and TRBJ2-7; no clear D gene. The germline V and J ends were trimmed by 7 bases and 2 bases, with 6 bases remaining between them. This CDR3 contains 10 residues. Germline V lookup: CDR1 DFQATT, CDR2 SNEGSKA (reference sequence). CDR3 region: CSGGPYEQYF. The CDR3 DNA follows: TGCAGTGGCGGACCCTACGAGCAGTACTTC.

This clonotype has a handful of counts. The J gene is TRBJ1-2, the V gene TRBV7-2; 8 nucleotides align to TRBD1. CDR3 length equals 15 residues. With 5 bases clipped from V and 5 bases from J, the junction kept 10 bases outside the gene matches. CDR1 and CDR2 (germline): SGHTA, FQGNSA. The CDR3 DNA reads TGTGCCAGCAGCGCAGGGGGCAGGGCGGGGTATGGCTACACCTTC. The encoded protein is CASSAGGRAGYGYTF.

The chain is built from TRBV7-3 and TRBJ2-5; 10 bases match TRBD2. This CDR3 comprises 14 residues. V lost 4 bases and J lost 5; bases outside the gene matches: 4. Germline V gives CDR1 SGHTA, CDR2 FQGTGA. CDR3 nucleotide sequence: TGTGCCAGCAGCTCATCTAGCGGGAGTGAGACCCAGTACTTC. Protein product: CASSSSSGSETQYF.

Only a few counts were recorded for this clonotype. The chain is built from TRBV12-3 or TRBV12-4 and TRBJ2-2; possible D gene TRBD2, 5 bases. V lost 2 bases and J lost 7, with 14 bases in between. The CDR3 is 15 amino acids. The CDR3 spells CASSLRLAGGGELFF. DNA of the CDR3: TGTGCCAGCAGTTTACGGCTAGCAGGCGGCGGGGAGCTGTTTTTT.

This sequence joins TRBV5-1 and TRBJ2-1; TRBD2 aligns across 9 bases. Germline-derived CDR1 and CDR2 are SGHRS and YFSETQ. The CDR3 covers 17 residues. With 1 base clipped from V and 4 bases from J, the junction kept 9 bases outside the gene matches. The CDR3 DNA follows: TGCGCCAGCAGCTTGCTGACGACTAGCGGCCCTTACAATGAGCAGTTCTTC. Translation: CASSLLTTSGPYNEQFF.

This chain uses TRBV11-2 with TRBJ1-5; the D is unclear. Trimming took off 0 bases at V and 9 bases at J, with 9 bases between the two ends. The germline gives CDR1 SGHAT, CDR2 FQNNGV. The CDR3 loop spans 13 amino acids. The CDR3 DNA reads TGTGCCAGCAGCTTAGACCCCCACCGGCCCCAGCATTTT. It translates to CASSLDPHRPQHF.

This clonotype has a count of ten or more. V is TRBV29-1 and J is TRBJ2-5, with 8 bases lining up with TRBD1. Losses at the gene ends were 6 bases for V and 3 bases for J; bases not matched to a gene: 6. This CDR3 spans 13 amino acids. Germline assignment: CDR1 SQVTM and CDR2 ANQGSEA. The CDR3 DNA is TGCAGCGTAGCCGAGACAGGGGAAGAGACCCAGTACTTC. Protein: CSVAETGEETQYF.

This clonotype appeared a few times. The V and J genes are TRBV7-2 and TRBJ2-3; 10 bases map to TRBD2. The CDR3 length is 17 residues. The trim removed 8 bases at V and 8 bases at J, leaving 19 bases unmatched. Germline values: CDR1 SGHTA, CDR2 FQGNSA. The CDR3 region has the DNA TGTGCCAGCGTACCAGATATAGCGGGAGGCCGTCGTGTTACGCAGTATTTT. It translates to CASVPDIAGGRRVTQYF.

The chain recombines TRBV6-1 with TRBJ2-1; 10 bases align to TRBD2. Trimming removed 1 base from V and 6 bases from J; junction bases left unmatched: 3. Germline V gene data show CDR1 as MNHNS and CDR2 as SASEGT. The CDR3 runs to 15 residues. CDR3 in amino acids: CASSEGAGGINEQFF. The CDR3 DNA reads TGTGCCAGCAGTGAAGGAGCGGGAGGGATCAATGAGCAGTTCTTC.

This chain uses TRBV7-9 with TRBJ2-2; D may be TRBD1 (5 bases). The CDR3 totals 16 residues. V was trimmed by 5 bases and J by 0 bases, leaving 13 bases between them. CDR1 and CDR2 from the germline V gene are SEHNR and FQNEAQ (reference sequence). DNA for the CDR3: TGTGCCAGCAGCCCCCGTTGGGGCGCGAACACCGGGGAGCTGTTTTTT. Translating gives CASSPRWGANTGELFF.

This clonotype was seen a handful of times. V and J are TRBV15 and TRBJ2-1, with D perhaps matching TRBD2 (5 bases). The ends were cut back, 8 bases at V and 5 bases at J, with 16 bases in the middle. The CDR3 runs to 14 residues. Per germline, CDR1 LNHNV and CDR2 YYDKDF (reference sequence). CDR3 protein: CATVEDYPNNEQFF. The CDR3 bases are TGTGCCACCGTTGAAGACTACCCCAACAATGAGCAGTTCTTC.

This clonotype was seen a few times. This rearrangement joins TRBV18 to TRBJ2-1, with a possible D match to TRBD2 (5 bases). Per germline, CDR1 KGHSH and CDR2 LQKENI. V lost 4 bases, J lost 3 bases, and 13 bases lay in between. The CDR3 is 15 residues long. In nucleotides, the CDR3 is TGTGCCAGCTCACGTAGGGAGTCGAGCTACAATGAGCAGTTCTTC. Its protein product is CASSRRESSYNEQFF.

The rearrangement joins TRBV28 to TRBJ1-5; D may be TRBD1 (5 bases). Germline CDR1 MDHEN, CDR2 SYDVKM. CDR3 length equals 13 residues. Trimming stripped 8 bases from V and 7 bases from J, with 15 bases between. The CDR3: CASSEVGGQPQHF. CDR3 coding DNA: TGTGCCAGCTCCGAGGTGGGGGGACAGCCCCAGCATTTT.

This clonotype was observed at least ten times. This chain joins TRBV12-3 or TRBV12-4 and TRBJ2-1; D gene uncertain. The CDR3 is 13 amino acids. The V end was cut by 5 bases, the J end by 1 base, with 6 bases between. The CDR3 DNA follows: TGTGCCAGCAGTAAGGGATCCTACAATGAGCAGTTCTTC. Protein product: CASSKGSYNEQFF.

The chain recombines TRBV5-1 with TRBJ2-1; 10 bases align to TRBD2. The CDR3 is made up of 15 amino acids. Germline-derived CDR1 and CDR2 are SGHRS and YFSETQ. The trim removed 0 bases at V and 9 bases at J, leaving 6 bases unmatched. The CDR3 bases are TGCGCCAGCAGCTTGGGGCTAGCGGGAGTAAGTGAGCAGTTCTTC. Translation gives CASSLGLAGVSEQFF.

This clonotype has just one count. V and J are TRBV20-1 and TRBJ2-7, with D uncertain. The CDR3 length is 12 residues. V lost 5 bases to trimming and J lost 0 bases, with 8 bases between them. Germline-derived CDR1 and CDR2 are DFQATT and SNEGSKA (reference sequence). CDR3 residues: CSAEWVSYEQYF. CDR3 DNA sequence: TGCAGTGCTGAGTGGGTCTCCTACGAGCAGTACTTC.

This clonotype was detected only a few times. The rearrangement joins TRBV5-1 to TRBJ2-5; a possible D gene is TRBD2 (6 bases). Germline V gives CDR1 SGHRS, CDR2 YFSETQ. V shed 3 bases and J shed 4 bases, with 13 bases lying between them. The CDR3 totals 14 residues. Written as DNA, the CDR3 is TGCGCCAGCAGCTCGGGAGCACTCCGAGAGACCCAGTACTTC. This codes for CASSSGALRETQYF.

In its sample, this clonotype was seen a few times. The chain employs TRBV12-3 or TRBV12-4 and TRBJ1-1; D not certain. The CDR3 is 14 residues long. The V end was cut by 5 bases, the J end by 4 bases, with 14 bases between. CDR3 in DNA: TGTGCCAGCAGTGCCCGGGCGGGCCCCACTGAAGCTTTCTTT. The encoded protein is CASSARAGPTEAFF.

This chain links TRBV6-1 with TRBJ2-7, with D maybe TRBD2 (6 bases). Germline-derived CDR1 and CDR2 are MNHNS and SASEGT. CDR3 length: 13 residues. Between the trimmed V and J ends, which lost 7 bases and 4 bases, there was a span of 14 bases. The CDR3 DNA reads TGTGCCAGCATGCGGGCAGGGAGGTACGAGCAGTACTTC. Amino acids: CASMRAGRYEQYF.